The present T cell receptor beta chain was sequenced within a study of CD8 T cells in Susac syndrome. The CDR3 covers 14 residues. Germline CDR1 is SGHTA and CDR2 is FQGNSA. The V gene end was trimmed by 1 base and the J gene end by 7 bases; junction bases not matched to a gene: 4. CD8+ and CD4+ T cells from blood underwent TCR beta sequencing, which was carried out in a high-throughput format. cDNA came from about 0.46 to 1 ug RNA primed by random hexamers. TCRdb recomputed calls from the immunoSEQ multiplex PCR reads with MiXCR, one row per CDR3 protein. This sample carries approximately 150,000 distinct CDR3 sequences, roughly 94% of them seen once, and the ten largest clones take around 0.08%.

This receptor was obtained from a human donor in good health. This chain links TRBV7-2 with TRBJ1-2; 9 bases match TRBD1. The specimen was CD4+ T cells from PBMCs. This chain's CDR3 is CASSLVGTGPGYTF. The CDR3 DNA sequence: TGTGCCAGCAGCTTAGTTGGGACAGGGCCTGGCTACACCTTC.